The clone carrying this TCR beta chain ranks as medium-sized. Its matching antigen is unknown. The CDR3 extends over 17 amino acids. V was clipped by 8 bases and J by 3 bases, with 22 bases between them. This sample is drawn from a study of T cell repertoires in cytomegalovirus infection. Study at large: In the study, CMV epitopes included recently identified HLA-C-restricted and well-studied HLA-B-restricted ones.

TCRdb fed the reads into MiXCR, producing one record per CDR3 protein. The sample includes some 310,000 distinct CDR3 sequences, roughly 25% seen only once; the top ten take approximately 12%. Findings and caveats of the study: Accumulated public TCR beta family frequency recognized individuals carrying CMV together with the relevant HLA.

The sequencing used cultured PBMCs, collected from culture after CMV antigen stimulation. This receptor was taken from a human donor in good health (CMV status not recorded). Some clones in this sample may be carry-over from other donors' samples. This chain links TRBV12-3 or TRBV12-4 with TRBJ2-2; the D gene could be TRBD1 or TRBD2 (6 bases each). In nucleotides, the CDR3 is TGTGCCAGCTGGGGGGCCATCCAACGGGGTTACACCGGGGAGCTGTTTTTT. This codes for CASWGAIQRGYTGELFF.